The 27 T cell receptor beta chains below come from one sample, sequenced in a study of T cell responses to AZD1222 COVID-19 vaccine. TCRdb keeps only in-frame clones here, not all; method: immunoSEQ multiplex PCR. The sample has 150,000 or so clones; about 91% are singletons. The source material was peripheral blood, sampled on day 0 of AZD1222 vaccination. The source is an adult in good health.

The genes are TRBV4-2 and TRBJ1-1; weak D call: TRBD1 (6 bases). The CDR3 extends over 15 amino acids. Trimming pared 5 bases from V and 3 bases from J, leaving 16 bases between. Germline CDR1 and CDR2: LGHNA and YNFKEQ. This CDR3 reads CASSELDREHTEAFF. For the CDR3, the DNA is TGTGCCAGCAGCGAGCTGGACAGAGAGCACACTGAAGCTTTCTTT.

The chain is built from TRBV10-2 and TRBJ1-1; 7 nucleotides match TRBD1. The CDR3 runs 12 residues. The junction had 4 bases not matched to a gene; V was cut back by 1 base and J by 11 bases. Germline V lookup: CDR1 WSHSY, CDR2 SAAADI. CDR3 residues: CASSEFGGGAFF. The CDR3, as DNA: TGCGCCAGCAGTGAGTTTGGAGGGGGCGCTTTCTTT.

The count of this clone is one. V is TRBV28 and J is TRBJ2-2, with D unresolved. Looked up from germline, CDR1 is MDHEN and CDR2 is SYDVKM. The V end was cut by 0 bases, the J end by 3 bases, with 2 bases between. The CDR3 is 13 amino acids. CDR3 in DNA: TGTGCCAGCAGTTTATGGGACACCGGGGAGCTGTTTTTT. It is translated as CASSLWDTGELFF. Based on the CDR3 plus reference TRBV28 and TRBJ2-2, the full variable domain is DVKVTQSSRYLVKRTGEKVFLECVQDMDHENMFWYRQDPGLGLRLIYFSYDVKMKEKGDIPEGYSVSREKKERFSLILESASTNQTSMYLCASSLWDTGELFFGEGSRLTVL.

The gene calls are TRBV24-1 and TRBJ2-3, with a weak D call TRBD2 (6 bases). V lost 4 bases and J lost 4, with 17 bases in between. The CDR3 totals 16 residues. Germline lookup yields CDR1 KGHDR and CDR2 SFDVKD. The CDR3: CATSDPGLAGSDTQYF. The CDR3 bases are TGTGCCACCAGTGACCCCGGCCTCGCGGGGTCAGATACGCAGTATTTT.

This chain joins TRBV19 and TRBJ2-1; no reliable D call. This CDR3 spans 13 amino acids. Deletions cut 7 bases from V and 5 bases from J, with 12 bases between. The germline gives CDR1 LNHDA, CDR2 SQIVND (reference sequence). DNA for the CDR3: TGTGCCAGTACTTATCGAGGTAACAATGAGCAGTTCTTC. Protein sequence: CASTYRGNNEQFF. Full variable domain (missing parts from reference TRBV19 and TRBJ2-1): DGGITQSPKYLFRKEGQNVTLSCEQNLNHDAMYWYRQDPGQGLRLIYYSQIVNDFQKGDIAEGYSVSREKKESFPLTVTSAQKNPTAFYLCASTYRGNNEQFFGPGTRLTVL.

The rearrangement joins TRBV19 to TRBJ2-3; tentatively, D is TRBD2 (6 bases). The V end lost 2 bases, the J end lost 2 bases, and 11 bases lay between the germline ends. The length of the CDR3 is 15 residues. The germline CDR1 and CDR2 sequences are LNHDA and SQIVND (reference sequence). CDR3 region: CASSIQRAYTDTQYF. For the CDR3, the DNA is TGTGCCAGTAGTATACAGCGGGCCTACACAGATACGCAGTATTTT.

CDR3 coding DNA: TGTGCCAGCTGGAGCGGGGGGTCGGATGAGCAGTTCTTC. Amino acids: CASWSGGSDEQFF. The chain couples TRBV5-4 to TRBJ2-1; 9 bases are shared with TRBD2. With V trimmed by 7 bases and J by 8 bases, 7 bases remained unmatched. The germline CDR1 and CDR2 sequences are SGHNT and YYREEE (reference sequence). The CDR3 is 13 residues long.

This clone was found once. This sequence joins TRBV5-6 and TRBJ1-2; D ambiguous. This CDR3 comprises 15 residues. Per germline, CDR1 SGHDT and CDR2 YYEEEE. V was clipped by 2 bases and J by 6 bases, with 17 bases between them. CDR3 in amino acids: CASSFLSGERDGYTF. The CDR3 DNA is TGTGCCAGCAGCTTTCTCTCCGGGGAGAGGGATGGCTACACCTTC.

CDR3 in DNA: TGTGCCAGCAGCTTAGTGGGTAATTCTGGAAACACCATATATTTT. Amino acid sequence: CASSLVGNSGNTIYF. The J gene is TRBJ1-3, the V gene TRBV7-2; D gene unclear. V shed 1 base and J shed 1 base, with 8 bases lying between them. Germline V gene lookup returns CDR1 SGHTA and CDR2 FQGNSA. The CDR3 contains 15 residues.

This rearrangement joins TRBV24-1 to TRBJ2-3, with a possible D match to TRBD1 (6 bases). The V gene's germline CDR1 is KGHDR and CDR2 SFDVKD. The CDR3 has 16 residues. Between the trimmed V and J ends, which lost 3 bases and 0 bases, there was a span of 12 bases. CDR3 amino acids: CATSDGGHPSTDTQYF. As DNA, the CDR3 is TGTGCCACCAGTGATGGGGGACACCCCAGCACAGATACGCAGTATTTT.

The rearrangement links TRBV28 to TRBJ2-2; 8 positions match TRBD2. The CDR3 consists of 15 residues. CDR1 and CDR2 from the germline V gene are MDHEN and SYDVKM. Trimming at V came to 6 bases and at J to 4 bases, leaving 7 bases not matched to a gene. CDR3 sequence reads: CASSILAGPTGELFF. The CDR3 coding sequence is TGTGCCAGCAGCATCTTAGCGGGACCCACCGGGGAGCTGTTTTTT.

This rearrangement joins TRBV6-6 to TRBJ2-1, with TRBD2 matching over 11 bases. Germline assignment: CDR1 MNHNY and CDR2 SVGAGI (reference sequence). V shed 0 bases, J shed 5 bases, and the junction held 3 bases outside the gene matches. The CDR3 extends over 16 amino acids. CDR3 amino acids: CASSYSLAGGHNEQFF. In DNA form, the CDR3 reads TGTGCCAGCAGTTACTCCCTAGCGGGAGGACACAATGAGCAGTTCTTC.

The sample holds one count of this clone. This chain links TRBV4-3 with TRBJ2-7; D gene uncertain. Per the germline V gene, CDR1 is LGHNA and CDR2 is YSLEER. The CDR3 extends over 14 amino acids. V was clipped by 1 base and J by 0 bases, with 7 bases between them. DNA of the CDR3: TGCGCCAGCAGCCAAGTGGCAGCCTCCTACGAGCAGTACTTC. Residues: CASSQVAASYEQYF.

CDR3 nucleotide sequence: TGCGCCAGCAGCTCTACAGGGGTCACTGAAGCTTTCTTT. Translated: CASSSTGVTEAFF. This rearrangement joins TRBV5-1 to TRBJ1-1, with 7 bases identical to TRBD1. Germline trimming cut 3 bases from V and 4 bases from J; bases unmatched to any gene: 3. The CDR3 runs 13 residues. Germline lookup yields CDR1 SGHRS and CDR2 YFSETQ.

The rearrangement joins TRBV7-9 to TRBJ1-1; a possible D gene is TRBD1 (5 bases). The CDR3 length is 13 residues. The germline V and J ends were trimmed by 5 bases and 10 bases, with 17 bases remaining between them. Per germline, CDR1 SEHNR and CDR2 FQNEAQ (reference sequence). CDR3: CASSTGDLSGAFF. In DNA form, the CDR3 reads TGTGCCAGCAGCACGGGGGACCTTTCGGGAGCTTTCTTT.

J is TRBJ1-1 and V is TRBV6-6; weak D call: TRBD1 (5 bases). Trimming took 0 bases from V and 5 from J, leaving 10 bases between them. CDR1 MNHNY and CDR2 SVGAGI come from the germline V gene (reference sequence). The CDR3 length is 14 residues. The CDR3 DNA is TGTGCCAGCAGTTACTCGCCCAGGGTGACTGAAGCTTTCTTT. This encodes CASSYSPRVTEAFF.

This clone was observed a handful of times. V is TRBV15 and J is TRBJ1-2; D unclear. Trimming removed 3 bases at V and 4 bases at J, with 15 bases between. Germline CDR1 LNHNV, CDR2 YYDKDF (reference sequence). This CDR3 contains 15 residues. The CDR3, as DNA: TGTGCCACCAGCAGTCAACATGAAGCCCTCTATGGCTACACCTTC. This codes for CATSSQHEALYGYTF.

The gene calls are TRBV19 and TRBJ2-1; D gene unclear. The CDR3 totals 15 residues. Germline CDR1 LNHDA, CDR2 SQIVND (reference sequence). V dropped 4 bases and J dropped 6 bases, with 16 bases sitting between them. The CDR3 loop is CASSTLGSITNEQFF. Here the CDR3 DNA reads TGTGCCAGTAGTACCCTTGGCTCCATCACCAATGAGCAGTTCTTC.

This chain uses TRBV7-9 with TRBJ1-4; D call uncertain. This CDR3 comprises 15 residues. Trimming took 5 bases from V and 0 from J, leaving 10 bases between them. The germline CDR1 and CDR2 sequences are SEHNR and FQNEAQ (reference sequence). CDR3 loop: CASSLSTTTNEKLFF. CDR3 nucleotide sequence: TGTGCCAGCAGCCTCTCCACGACAACTAATGAAAAACTGTTTTTT. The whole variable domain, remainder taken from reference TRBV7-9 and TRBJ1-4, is DTGVSQNPRHKITKRGQNVTFRCDPISEHNRLYWYRQTLGQGPEFLTYFQNEAQLEKSRLLSDRFSAERPKGSFSTLEIQRTEQGDSAMYLCASSLSTTTNEKLFFGSGTQLSVL.

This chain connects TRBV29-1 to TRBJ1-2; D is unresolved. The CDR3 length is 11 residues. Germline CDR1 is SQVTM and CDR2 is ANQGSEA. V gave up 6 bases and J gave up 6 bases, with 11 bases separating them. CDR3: CSVQRSDGYTF. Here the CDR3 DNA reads TGCAGCGTACAAAGGTCGGATGGCTACACCTTC.

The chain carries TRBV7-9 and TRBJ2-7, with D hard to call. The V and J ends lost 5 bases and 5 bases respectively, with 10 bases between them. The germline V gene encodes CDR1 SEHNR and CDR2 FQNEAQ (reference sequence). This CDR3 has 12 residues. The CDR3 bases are TGTGCCAGCAGCGCCCTGCGTCACGAGCAGTACTTC. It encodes CASSALRHEQYF.

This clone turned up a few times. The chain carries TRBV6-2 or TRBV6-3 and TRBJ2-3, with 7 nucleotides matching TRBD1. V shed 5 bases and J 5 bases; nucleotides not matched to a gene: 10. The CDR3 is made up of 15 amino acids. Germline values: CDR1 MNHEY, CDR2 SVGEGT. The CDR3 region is CASSQKGALRDTQYF. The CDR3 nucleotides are TGTGCCAGCAGTCAAAAGGGGGCACTTAGAGATACGCAGTATTTT.

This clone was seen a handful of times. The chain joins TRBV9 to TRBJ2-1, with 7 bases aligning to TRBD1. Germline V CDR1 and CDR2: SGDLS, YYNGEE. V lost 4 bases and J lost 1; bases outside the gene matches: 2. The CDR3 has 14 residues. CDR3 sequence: CASSTGVSYNEQFF. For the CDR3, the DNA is TGTGCCAGCAGCACAGGGGTGTCCTACAATGAGCAGTTCTTC. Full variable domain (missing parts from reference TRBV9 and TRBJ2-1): DSGVTQTPKHLITATGQRVTLRCSPRSGDLSVYWYQQSLDQGLQFLIQYYNGEERAKGNILERFSAQQFPDLHSELNLSSLELGDSALYFCASSTGVSYNEQFFGPGTRLTVL.

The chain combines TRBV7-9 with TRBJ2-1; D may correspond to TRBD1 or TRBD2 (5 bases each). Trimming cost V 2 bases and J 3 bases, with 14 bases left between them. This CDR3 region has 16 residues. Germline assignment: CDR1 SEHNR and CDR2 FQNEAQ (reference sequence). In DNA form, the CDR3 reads TGTGCCAGCAGCTTACGGGGCGTCGAGGGCTACAATGAGCAGTTCTTC. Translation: CASSLRGVEGYNEQFF.

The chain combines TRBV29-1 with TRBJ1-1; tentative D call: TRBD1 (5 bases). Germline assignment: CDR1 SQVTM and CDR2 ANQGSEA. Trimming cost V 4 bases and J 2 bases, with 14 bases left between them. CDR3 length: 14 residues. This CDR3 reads CSVGLTGTNTEAFF. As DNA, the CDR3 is TGCAGCGTTGGCCTTACAGGCACCAACACTGAAGCTTTCTTT.

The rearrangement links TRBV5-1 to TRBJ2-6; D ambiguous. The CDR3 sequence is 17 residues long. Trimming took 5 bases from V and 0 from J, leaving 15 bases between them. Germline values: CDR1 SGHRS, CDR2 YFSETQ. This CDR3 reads CASRVVSGTSGANVLTF. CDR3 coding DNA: TGCGCCAGCAGGGTCGTCTCGGGCACCTCTGGGGCCAACGTCCTGACTTTC. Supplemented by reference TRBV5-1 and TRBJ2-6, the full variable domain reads KAGVTQTPRYLIKTRGQQVTLSCSPISGHRSVSWYQQTPGQGLQFLFEYFSETQRNKGNFPGRFSGRQFSNSRSEMNVSTLELGDSALYLCASRVVSGTSGANVLTFGAGSRLTVL.

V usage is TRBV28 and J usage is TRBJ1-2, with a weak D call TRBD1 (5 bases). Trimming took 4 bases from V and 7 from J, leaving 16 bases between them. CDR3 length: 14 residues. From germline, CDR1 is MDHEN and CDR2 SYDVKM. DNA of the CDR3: TGTGCCAGCAGTTCTCGGGACCTGCGGGGTGGCTACACCTTC. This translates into CASSSRDLRGGYTF.